The sequence of this T cell receptor (beta chain) was determined in a study of T cells expressing NK-cell markers. Study in general: Eight donors were sequenced, seven testing HCMV-seropositive and one testing seronegative. General study findings and limits: Six donors had dominant NKG2C+ clonotypes that comprised roughly 1.0-8% of their CD8+ T cells.

TCRdb reanalyzed the 5' RACE reads, giving one entry per CDR3 protein sequence and no DNA. This sample's table reports about 160,000 distinct CDR3 sequences. This CDR3 is built from 15 residues. Germline V CDR1 and CDR2: SGHNT, YENEEA. Remarks on this clonotype: What it binds is not known.

This clonotype was sampled from a woman aged 18-70 years in good health. The genes are TRBV11-3 and TRBJ2-5; the TCRdb D gene call, TRBD2, has no DNA to confirm it. The sequencing sample was made of blood T cells: a sorted CD56 or NKG2C T cell subset, CD4+ or CD8+ T cells, or bulk PBMC T cells (not recorded which). CDR3 sequence: CASSPGLAEKETQYF.